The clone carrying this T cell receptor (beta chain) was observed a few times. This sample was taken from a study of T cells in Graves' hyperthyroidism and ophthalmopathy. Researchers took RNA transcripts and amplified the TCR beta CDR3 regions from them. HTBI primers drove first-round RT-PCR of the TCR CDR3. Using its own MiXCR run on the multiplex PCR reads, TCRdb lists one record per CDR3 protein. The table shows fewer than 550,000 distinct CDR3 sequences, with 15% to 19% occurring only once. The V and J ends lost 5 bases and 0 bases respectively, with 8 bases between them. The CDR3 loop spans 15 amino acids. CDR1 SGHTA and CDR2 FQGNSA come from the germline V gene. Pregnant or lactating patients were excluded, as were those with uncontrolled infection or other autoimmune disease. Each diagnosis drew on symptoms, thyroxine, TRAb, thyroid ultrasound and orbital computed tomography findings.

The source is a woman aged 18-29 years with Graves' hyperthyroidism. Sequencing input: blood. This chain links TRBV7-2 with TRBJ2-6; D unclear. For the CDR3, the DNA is TGTGCCAGCAGCCGGACGCGCTCTGGGGCCAACGTCCTGACTTTC. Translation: CASSRTRSGANVLTF.